Below are 17 T cell receptor beta chains sequenced from a single sample in a study of T cells in Graves' hyperthyroidism and ophthalmopathy (dated by TCRdb to about 2019). Libraries came from multiplex PCR. The data were produced on an Illumina HiSeq 2000. The TCR beta CDR3 regions were amplified from the RNA transcripts. The TCR CDR3 was subjected to a first round of RT-PCR using the HTBI primer set and the Qiagen OneStep RT-PCR kit. TCRdb reran the public reads through fastp at Q25 and MiXCR, keeping productive beta chains. For every CDR3 protein sequence, its rows merge into one entry that carries the most common genes and DNA. Within this sample are a few hundred thousand distinct CDR3 sequences, with 15% to 17% of them counted one time only. The ten largest clonotypes hold approximately 7.4% of the sample. The source material was blood. These receptors were taken from a woman aged 30 to 39 with Graves' hyperthyroidism.

This clonotype was seen at least ten times. The chain links TRBV18 to TRBJ1-1, with TRBD1 as a possible D gene (6 bases). Per the germline V gene, CDR1 is KGHSH and CDR2 is LQKENI. This CDR3 region has 15 residues. V shed 3 bases and J shed 0 bases, with 11 bases lying between them. As DNA, the CDR3 is TGTGCCAGCTCACCCTACAGGGACATGAACACTGAAGCTTTCTTT. Protein product: CASSPYRDMNTEAFF.

This clonotype was detected many times. CDR3 DNA sequence: TGTGCCAGCTCGCGACAGGGCGGGAATGAAAAACTGTTTTTT. Protein product: CASSRQGGNEKLFF. V gene TRBV18 combines with J gene TRBJ1-4; TRBD1 aligns across 7 bases. J lost 5 bases, V lost 6 bases, and 6 bases had no gene match. The CDR3 extends over 14 amino acids. Germline lookup yields CDR1 KGHSH and CDR2 LQKENI. The whole variable domain, filled in from reference TRBV18 and TRBJ1-4, reads NAGVMQNPRHLVRRRGQEARLRCSPMKGHSHVYWYRQLPEEGLKFMVYLQKENIIDESGMPKERFSAEFPKEGPSILRIQQVVRGDSAAYFCASSRQGGNEKLFFGSGTQLSVL.

This clonotype was seen a few times. This chain joins TRBV5-1 and TRBJ2-5; perhaps TRBD1 as D (6 bases). The CDR3 covers 16 residues. Germline CDR1 reads SGHRS; CDR2 reads YFSETQ. V was shortened by 2 bases and J by 5 bases, with 19 bases between the two germline ends. For the CDR3, the DNA is TGCGCCAGCAGCTTAAAATTTAGGGGGTTCGAGGAGACCCAGTACTTC. The encoded protein is CASSLKFRGFEETQYF.

This clonotype was observed many times. The V and J genes are TRBV7-9 and TRBJ2-1; possibly TRBD2 for D (6 bases). Germline V gene data show CDR1 as SEHNR and CDR2 as FQNEAQ (reference sequence). The germline V and J ends were trimmed by 5 bases and 0 bases, with 11 bases remaining between them. CDR3 length equals 15 residues. The CDR3 region is CASSRGEGSYNEQFF. CDR3 DNA: TGTGCCAGCAGCCGCGGGGAAGGCTCCTACAATGAGCAGTTCTTC.

The V and J genes are TRBV5-4 and TRBJ1-2; the match to TRBD1 covers 7 bases. Germline values: CDR1 SGHNT, CDR2 YYREEE (reference sequence). The CDR3 has 14 amino acids. V shed 3 bases, J shed 8 bases, and the junction held 10 bases outside the gene matches. CDR3 DNA sequence: TGTGCCAGCAGCTCCCTCGACAGGGTGGTCGGCTACACCTTC. Encoded protein: CASSSLDRVVGYTF.

This clonotype turned up a few times. V gene TRBV27 combines with J gene TRBJ2-3; TRBD2 aligns across 8 bases. J gave up 0 bases and V 8 bases, and 7 bases lay outside the gene matches. CDR1 is MNHEY, CDR2 SMNVEV, per germline (reference sequence). The CDR3 covers 15 residues. The CDR3 reads CASRSTSVSTDTQYF. The CDR3, as DNA: TGTGCCAGCCGTTCGACTAGCGTAAGCACAGATACGCAGTATTTT.

The CDR3 DNA reads as TGTGCCAGCAGCTTTAGAACAGGAAGCTCCTACAATGAGCAGTTCTTC. As protein: CASSFRTGSSYNEQFF. The chain carries TRBV13 and TRBJ2-1; D is possibly TRBD1 (5 bases). This CDR3 has 16 amino acids. V lost 3 bases and J lost 0, with 12 bases in between. The V gene's germline CDR1 is PRHDT and CDR2 FYEKMQ (reference sequence).

This clonotype was picked up many times. The chain joins TRBV28 to TRBJ2-7; 7 bases fit TRBD2. After removal of 6 bases from V and 5 bases from J, the junction contained 16 bases not matched to a gene. The CDR3 consists of 16 residues. The germline V gene encodes CDR1 MDHEN and CDR2 SYDVKM. The CDR3 DNA sequence: TGTGCCAGCAGCCCCCGGGACTCCCAACGGGGGGACGAGCAGTACTTC. Encoded protein: CASSPRDSQRGDEQYF.

The V and J genes are TRBV25-1 and TRBJ2-7; 11 nucleotides match TRBD2. The CDR3 totals 15 residues. V was clipped by 6 bases and J by 5 bases; unmatched bases: 9. Germline values: CDR1 MGHDK, CDR2 SYGVNS. The CDR3 DNA sequence: TGTGCCAGCAGCCGACCATCTAGCGGGAGGCACGAGCAGTACTTC. It yields the protein CASSRPSSGRHEQYF.

The chain has TRBV14 and TRBJ2-1; either TRBD1 or TRBD2 may fit D (6 bases each). The ends were cut back, 0 bases at V and 3 bases at J, with 15 bases in the middle. The CDR3 has 17 amino acids. Germline V gene lookup returns CDR1 SGHDN and CDR2 FVKESK. The CDR3 loop reads CASSQEWGATYYNEQFF. The CDR3 DNA sequence: TGTGCCAGCAGCCAAGAGTGGGGGGCGACCTACTACAATGAGCAGTTCTTC.

At least ten counts were recorded for this clonotype. This rearrangement joins TRBV11-2 to TRBJ2-7; D is possibly TRBD1 (5 bases). This CDR3 has 15 amino acids. The germline V gene has CDR1 SGHAT and CDR2 FQNNGV. Trimming removed 5 bases from V and 3 bases from J, with 17 bases in between. CDR3 residues: CASSPNVARDYEQYF. CDR3 coding DNA: TGTGCCAGCAGCCCTAATGTTGCCAGGGACTACGAGCAGTACTTC.

V is TRBV19 and J is TRBJ2-3, with 7 bases identical to TRBD2. The CDR3 is 13 amino acids. Germline V CDR1 and CDR2: LNHDA, SQIVND (reference sequence). The V gene end was trimmed by 7 bases and the J gene end by 6 bases; junction bases not matched to a gene: 7. The CDR3 is CASMGGLSDTQYF. CDR3 DNA sequence: TGTGCCAGTATGGGGGGACTATCGGATACGCAGTATTTT. The full variable domain, in which reference TRBV19 and TRBJ2-3 provide the parts outside the CDR3, is DGGITQSPKYLFRKEGQNVTLSCEQNLNHDAMYWYRQDPGQGLRLIYYSQIVNDFQKGDIAEGYSVSREKKESFPLTVTSAQKNPTAFYLCASMGGLSDTQYFGPGTRLTVL.

This clonotype was found a few times. This chain joins TRBV2 and TRBJ2-3, with 8 bases matching TRBD2. In germline, CDR1 is SNHLY, CDR2 FYNNEI. The CDR3 sequence is 15 residues long. V trimming: 6 bases; J trimming: 1 base; junction bases outside the gene matches: 6. The CDR3 DNA follows: TGTGCCAGCAGAGAAACTAGCGGTCGCACAGATACGCAGTATTTT. Encoded protein: CASRETSGRTDTQYF.

The chain recombines TRBV6-5 with TRBJ1-5; a weak D match, TRBD1 (6 bases). The CDR3 runs 16 residues. The V end lost 0 bases, the J end lost 4 bases, and 13 bases lay between the germline ends. From germline, CDR1 is MNHEY and CDR2 SVGAGI. CDR3 coding DNA: TGTGCCAGCAGTTACTCTCCTTGGGGGCGGAATCAGCCCCAGCATTTT. Translated, it gives CASSYSPWGRNQPQHF.

This clonotype came up a few times. The chain carries TRBV10-3 and TRBJ2-7; TRBD1 matches 10 bases. Germline lookup yields CDR1 ENHRY and CDR2 SYGVKD. With 5 bases clipped from V and 6 bases from J, the junction kept 13 bases outside the gene matches. The CDR3 has 16 residues. This CDR3 is CAISPEIGQGEAEQYF. The CDR3 DNA sequence: TGTGCCATCAGTCCTGAGATTGGACAGGGGGAGGCCGAGCAGTACTTC.

This clonotype was observed at least ten times. V gene TRBV7-9 combines with J gene TRBJ2-7; a weak D match, TRBD1 (7 bases). CDR3 length: 13 amino acids. Germline CDR1 is SEHNR and CDR2 is FQNEAQ (reference sequence). The CDR3 loop is CAAQGGDAYEQYF. CDR3 DNA: TGTGCTGCTCAGGGGGGAGATGCCTACGAGCAGTACTTC.

This clonotype was counted only a few times. The gene calls are TRBV28 and TRBJ2-7; tentative D call: TRBD1 (5 bases). Germline assignment: CDR1 MDHEN and CDR2 SYDVKM. Trimming cost V 5 bases and J 2 bases, with 19 bases left between them. This CDR3 has 16 amino acids. CDR3 amino acids: CASSKLLGRGPYEQYF. CDR3 sequence (DNA): TGTGCCAGCAGTAAATTGTTGGGGCGTGGTCCCTACGAGCAGTACTTC.